A single sample is the source of the 14 T cell receptor beta chains below, sequenced in a study of T cell clones after liver transplantation. The assay was immunoSEQ multiplex PCR, and TCRdb's table has in-frame clones only and misses some. The sample yields fewer than 85,000 clones, 80% seen once. Sequenced here: CD4+ T cells from blood, sampled 12 months after liver transplant. The receptors were gathered from a human patient who received a liver transplant. Some T cells may have originated in the graft donor.

The chain employs TRBV28 and TRBJ2-1; D unresolved. The CDR3 totals 18 residues. The germline V and J ends were trimmed by 9 bases and 7 bases, with 31 bases remaining between them. CDR1 and CDR2 (germline): MDHEN, SYDVKM. The CDR3 DNA sequence: TGTGCCAGAACTCCATGGCCCACACCCGCAGAAATACATAATGAGCAGTTCTTC. This gives the protein CARTPWPTPAEIHNEQFF.

This clone was seen only a few times. The V gene is TRBV9, the J gene TRBJ2-6; D could derive from TRBD1 or TRBD2 (5 bases each). Looked up from germline, CDR1 is SGDLS and CDR2 is YYNGEE. The CDR3 is 21 residues long. V lost 0 bases and J 4 bases, leaving 26 bases between the germline ends. The CDR3 DNA reads TGTGCCAGCAGCGTAGTCTTAATTCTATCCCCAGGGCTAGCCGGGGCCAACGTCCTGACTTTC. Its translation: CASSVVLILSPGLAGANVLTF.

The V and J genes are TRBV7-8 and TRBJ2-7; weak D call: TRBD2 (6 bases). There are 14 residues in the CDR3. V was shortened by 10 bases and J by 5 bases, with 21 bases between the two germline ends. CDR1 SGHVS and CDR2 FQNEAQ come from the germline V gene. CDR3 residues: CAIGTSGLGNEQYF. CDR3 nucleotides: TGTGCCATCGGAACCAGCGGGTTGGGTAACGAGCAGTACTTC.

The chain joins TRBV29-1 to TRBJ1-1, with 9 bases matching TRBD1. V dropped 5 bases and J dropped 6; count of bases not matched to a gene: 4. This CDR3 comprises 12 residues. Germline CDR1 reads SQVTM; CDR2 reads ANQGSEA. The CDR3 DNA reads TGCAGCGTTCCGGGACAGGGCCCTGAAGCTTTCTTT. It codes for CSVPGQGPEAFF.

The chain has TRBV15 and TRBJ2-3; 15 bases align to TRBD2. CDR3 length: 16 residues. V was pared by 3 bases and J by 6 bases, with 4 bases of the junction left unmatched. Germline CDR1 reads LNHNV; CDR2 reads YYDKDF (reference sequence). The CDR3 here is CATSRGLAGGGDTQYF. In DNA, the CDR3 is TGTGCCACCAGCAGGGGACTAGCGGGAGGAGGGGATACGCAGTATTTT.

J is TRBJ2-5 and V is TRBV7-7, with 7 nucleotides matching TRBD1. CDR3 length: 17 amino acids. CDR1 and CDR2 (germline): SSHAT, FNYEAQ (reference sequence). J lost 0 bases, V lost 3 bases, and 10 bases had no gene match. The DNA of the CDR3 is TGTGCCAGCAGCTTTCCCCCTCAGGGGGTGTACCAAGAGACCCAGTACTTC. Its translation: CASSFPPQGVYQETQYF.

The genes are TRBV25-1 and TRBJ1-3, with a tentative D call TRBD1 (6 bases). V shed 8 bases and J shed 1 base, with 21 bases lying between them. The CDR3 spans 17 residues. CDR1 is MGHDK, CDR2 SYGVNS, per germline. DNA of the CDR3: TGTGCCAGCCGGAGTTGGGGAACAGGGAAGTCTGGAAACACCATATATTTT. Protein: CASRSWGTGKSGNTIYF.

The V gene is TRBV7-2, the J gene TRBJ1-2, with a possible D match to TRBD1 (5 bases). The CDR3 runs 14 residues. The germline V gene has CDR1 SGHTA and CDR2 FQGNSA. Between the trimmed V and J ends, which lost 1 base and 8 bases, there was a span of 14 bases. In DNA, the CDR3 is TGTGCCAGCAGCTTAGTCTGGGGACCAGGAGGCTACACCTTC. Protein: CASSLVWGPGGYTF.

This clone was picked up a small number of times. The V gene is TRBV18, the J gene TRBJ2-7; TRBD2 aligns across 8 bases. The CDR3 spans 14 residues. V lost 3 bases to trimming and J lost 4 bases; unmatched junction nucleotides: 5. Per the germline V gene, CDR1 is KGHSH and CDR2 is LQKENI. CDR3 region: CASSPSGDPYEQYF. The DNA for the CDR3 is TGTGCCAGCTCACCTAGCGGGGACCCGTACGAGCAGTACTTC.

This chain uses TRBV14 with TRBJ2-5, with D perhaps TRBD2 (6 bases). Trimming removed 2 bases at V and 4 bases at J, with 11 bases between. The germline V gene has CDR1 SGHDN and CDR2 FVKESK. This CDR3 is 14 amino acids long. CDR3 nucleotides: TGTGCCAGCAGCCAACCCCAGGGAGGAGAGACCCAGTACTTC. It is translated as CASSQPQGGETQYF.

The J gene is TRBJ1-3, the V gene TRBV6-1; D may be TRBD1 (6 bases). Germline V gives CDR1 MNHNS, CDR2 SASEGT. The CDR3 length is 16 residues. V was cut by 2 bases and J by 0 bases, with 11 bases left in between. CDR3 in amino acids: CASSERQERSGNTIYF. DNA for the CDR3: TGTGCCAGCAGTGAACGACAGGAGCGCTCTGGAAACACCATATATTTT.

The V call is TRBV6-1, the J call TRBJ2-7, with TRBD1 identical over 9 bases. This CDR3 has 14 amino acids. Germline V gene data show CDR1 as MNHNS and CDR2 as SASEGT. The V and J ends lost 6 bases and 2 bases, in that order; junction bases with no gene match: 5. CDR3 sequence: CASSLGQGTYEQYF. The CDR3 DNA follows: TGTGCCAGCAGCTTGGGACAGGGTACCTACGAGCAGTACTTC.

This clone was seen only a few times. CDR3 sequence (DNA): TGTGCCAGCAGGAAGGGACAGGCCTATGGCTACACCTTC. Translated, it gives CASRKGQAYGYTF. The chain recombines TRBV2 with TRBJ1-2; TRBD1 agrees at 8 bases. The CDR3 is 13 amino acids. After removal of 6 bases from V and 4 bases from J, the junction contained 4 bases not matched to a gene. Germline loops: CDR1 SNHLY, CDR2 FYNNEI. The complete variable domain, with remaining parts taken from reference TRBV2 and TRBJ1-2, reads EPEVTQTPSHQVTQMGQEVILRCVPISNHLYFYWYRQILGQKVEFLVSFYNNEISEKSEIFDDQFSVERPDGSNFTLKIRSTKLEDSAMYFCASRKGQAYGYTFGSGTRLTVV.

This clone was seen only once. The chain couples TRBV19 to TRBJ1-3, with TRBD1 matching 7 bases. This CDR3 is built from 15 residues. Germline values: CDR1 LNHDA, CDR2 SQIVND (reference sequence). V shed 9 bases, J shed 4 bases, and the junction held 12 bases outside the gene matches. CDR3 sequence: CASQGEAPMGNTIYF. Here the CDR3 DNA reads TGTGCCAGCCAGGGGGAAGCTCCTATGGGAAACACCATATATTTT. The full variable domain, with the rest looked up from reference TRBV19 and TRBJ1-3, is DGGITQSPKYLFRKEGQNVTLSCEQNLNHDAMYWYRQDPGQGLRLIYYSQIVNDFQKGDIAEGYSVSREKKESFPLTVTSAQKNPTAFYLCASQGEAPMGNTIYFGEGSWLTVV.